The clone carrying this T cell receptor beta chain was seen more than once but under ten times. Its specificity is not known. One entry per CDR3 protein results from TCRdb running MiXCR on the 5' RACE reads. Among about 260,000 distinct CDR3 sequences listed, around 15% were seen once. The sample originates from a study of T-cell memory formation after mild COVID-19. Study-level results: Day 15 to 85 contracting clones showed balanced CD4/CD8; day 15 to 37 expanders favored CD4+. Specificity for SARS-CoV-2 was not confirmed among the second-wave clones peaking on day 37. CD4+ contracting clones lay mainly in CM and EM, CD8+ ones in EMRA. Memory sampled before infection contained some responding clones, suggesting cross-reactive memory joined.

Germline V gives CDR1 DFQATT, CDR2 SNEGSKA (reference sequence). This CDR3 spans 15 amino acids. V shed 0 bases and J 7 bases; nucleotides not matched to a gene: 11. The chain employs TRBV20-1 and TRBJ2-5, with TRBD2 matching over 7 bases. This receptor was identified in a young man who had mild COVID-19 (a few samples of this study predate the infection). Cell type and time point are not known. What was sequenced was PBMCs or a T cell subset sorted from them (not recorded which). In DNA form, the CDR3 reads TGCAGTGCTAGAGATGGGGGGGACGCCTCAGGGACCCAGTACTTC. Translating it yields CSARDGGDASGTQYF.